These 30 T cell receptor beta chains were all obtained from the same sample, sequenced in a study of T cell changes during pregnancy in multiple sclerosis. Only in-frame clones appear in the TCRdb table, and some are missing; sequencing was by immunoSEQ multiplex PCR. The table records just under 100,000 clones, approximately 94% of them present only once. The input for sequencing was peripheral blood, taken after pregnancy. All receptors come from a female donor with multiple sclerosis, enrolled in a pregnancy study.

The rearrangement uses TRBV23-1 and TRBJ2-7; D may be TRBD2 (6 bases). TRBV23-1 qualifies as an ORF whose function is uncertain. Trimming removed 1 base from V and 5 bases from J, with 15 bases in between. CDR3 length equals 15 residues. The CDR3 nucleotides read TGCGCCAGCAGTCAATACGGACGGGCGGGGAACGAGCAGTACTTC. It specifies CASSQYGRAGNEQYF.

The CDR3: CASSSGTDTEAFF. As DNA, the CDR3 is TGTGCCAGCAGCTCGGGAACGGACACTGAAGCTTTCTTT. The J gene is TRBJ1-1, the V gene TRBV7-3, with D unresolved. The V end lost 4 bases, the J end lost 3 bases, and 9 bases lay between the germline ends. CDR1 and CDR2 from the germline V gene are SGHTA and FQGTGA. This CDR3 comprises 13 residues.

This clone was observed a handful of times. The gene calls are TRBV2 and TRBJ2-1; D may be TRBD2 (6 bases). V was trimmed by 4 bases and J by 1 base, leaving 11 bases between them. The CDR3 covers 15 residues. Germline V CDR1 and CDR2: SNHLY, FYNNEI. The DNA of the CDR3 is TGTGCCAGCAGTGCCGGGACTGTATCCTACAATGAGCAGTTCTTC. Translated, it gives CASSAGTVSYNEQFF.

The J gene is TRBJ2-3, the V gene TRBV28, with 7 bases aligning to TRBD2. J was trimmed by 3 bases and V by 5 bases; bases with no gene match: 8. From germline, CDR1 is MDHEN and CDR2 SYDVKM. This CDR3 spans 15 amino acids. CDR3 residues: CASSPRDYSTDTQYF. The CDR3 coding sequence is TGTGCCAGCAGTCCCAGGGACTACTCAACAGATACGCAGTATTTT.

V gene TRBV5-8 combines with J gene TRBJ2-7; 10 nucleotides match TRBD2. Looked up from germline, CDR1 is SGHTS and CDR2 is YDEGEE. This CDR3 is 15 amino acids long. The V and J ends lost 2 bases and 5 bases, in that order; junction bases with no gene match: 7. CDR3: CASSLSSGGPNEQYF. The CDR3 DNA reads TGTGCCAGCAGCTTATCTAGCGGGGGCCCCAACGAGCAGTACTTC.

The chain links TRBV4-1 to TRBJ2-5; a possible D gene is TRBD2 (6 bases). CDR1 is MGHRA and CDR2 is YSYEKL in the germline V gene. V lost 1 base and J 2 bases, leaving 20 bases between the germline ends. The CDR3 is 18 residues long. The CDR3 sequence: CASSQGVLRGTSQETQYF. The CDR3 DNA follows: TGCGCCAGCAGCCAAGGGGTCCTGCGCGGGACTTCACAAGAGACCCAGTACTTC.

This rearrangement joins TRBV5-4 to TRBJ1-2; D perhaps matches TRBD1 (6 bases). The CDR3 is 15 residues long. V was trimmed by 6 bases and J by 6 bases, leaving 21 bases between them. Germline CDR1 SGHNT, CDR2 YYREEE (reference sequence). The CDR3 coding sequence is TGTGCCAGCACCGAAGTAGGACAGCTGCCCGATGGCTACACCTTC. This sequence encodes CASTEVGQLPDGYTF.

The chain carries TRBV29-1 and TRBJ2-1; D perhaps matches TRBD1 (5 bases). CDR3 length: 12 residues. Per the germline V gene, CDR1 is SQVTM and CDR2 is ANQGSEA. V was trimmed by 4 bases and J by 9 bases, leaving 13 bases between them. Here the CDR3 DNA reads TGCAGCGTTGTTAGGCAGGGCGCTGAGCAGTTCTTC. This sequence encodes CSVVRQGAEQFF.

The count of this clone is one. The CDR3 here is CSVVGGLEDYGYTF. The CDR3 coding sequence is TGCAGCGTTGTAGGAGGGCTTGAAGACTATGGCTACACCTTC. The rearrangement joins TRBV29-1 to TRBJ1-2, with D uncertain. V lost 4 bases and J 3 bases, leaving 15 bases between the germline ends. The germline V gene has CDR1 SQVTM and CDR2 ANQGSEA. This CDR3 contains 14 residues.

V gene TRBV27 combines with J gene TRBJ2-3; D is perhaps TRBD1 (6 bases). V was trimmed by 5 bases and J by 3 bases, leaving 12 bases between them. This CDR3 has 14 residues. Germline V lookup: CDR1 MNHEY, CDR2 SMNVEV (reference sequence). The CDR3: CASSPRTATDTQYF. CDR3 bases: TGTGCCAGCAGTCCTCGGACAGCTACAGATACGCAGTATTTT.

The chain employs TRBV5-4 and TRBJ2-7; D might be TRBD2 (5 bases). The CDR3 is made up of 18 amino acids. With 0 bases removed from V and 3 bases from J, the gap between germline ends came to 22 bases. Germline CDR1 reads SGHNT; CDR2 reads YYREEE (reference sequence). The DNA for the CDR3 is TGTGCCAGCAGCTTGGCGGGAACACGGTCGCGACCATTCTACGAGCAGTACTTC. It encodes CASSLAGTRSRPFYEQYF.

This chain uses TRBV27 with TRBJ2-3, with 10 bases fitting TRBD2. The germline V gene has CDR1 MNHEY and CDR2 SMNVEV (reference sequence). The CDR3 totals 16 residues. V shed 1 base, J shed 6 bases, and the junction held 7 bases outside the gene matches. This chain's CDR3 is CASSLFSGRASDTQYF. The CDR3 coding sequence is TGTGCCAGCAGTTTATTCAGCGGGAGGGCTTCGGATACGCAGTATTTT.

V and J are TRBV6-1 and TRBJ2-2; 11 bases match TRBD1. Germline trimming cut 3 bases from V and 6 bases from J; bases unmatched to any gene: 6. This CDR3 spans 16 amino acids. The germline V gene has CDR1 MNHNS and CDR2 SASEGT. The CDR3 DNA is TGTGCCAGCAGTGAGAGGGACAGGGGGGGGTCCGGGGAGCTGTTTTTT. It codes for CASSERDRGGSGELFF.

The chain has TRBV9 and TRBJ1-3; 11 positions agree with TRBD1. Germline V CDR1 and CDR2: SGDLS, YYNGEE. The V gene end was trimmed by 5 bases and the J gene end by 6 bases; junction bases not matched to a gene: 4. The CDR3 totals 14 residues. The CDR3: CASRSGQGANTIYF. CDR3 in DNA: TGTGCCAGCAGGTCCGGACAGGGGGCAAACACCATATATTTT.

The chain combines TRBV4-1 with TRBJ1-5; no clear D. Trimming pared 1 base from V and 1 base from J, leaving 11 bases between. CDR3 size: 16 residues. Germline loops: CDR1 MGHRA, CDR2 YSYEKL. The CDR3 is CASSQVHYGSNQPQHF. The CDR3, as DNA: TGCGCCAGCAGCCAAGTGCACTACGGGAGCAATCAGCCCCAGCATTTT.

Here the CDR3 DNA reads TGTGCCAGCAGCCAAGTTGGGGGCGCTGAAGCTTTCTTT. This codes for CASSQVGGAEAFF. This chain links TRBV14 with TRBJ1-1, with a possible D match to TRBD1 (6 bases). CDR1 and CDR2 from the germline V gene are SGHDN and FVKESK. V was clipped by 1 base and J by 6 bases, with 9 bases between them. This CDR3 is built from 13 residues.

The rearrangement uses TRBV5-1 and TRBJ2-3; D may be TRBD2 (5 bases). CDR3 length equals 16 residues. The ends were cut back, 0 bases at V and 5 bases at J, with 16 bases in the middle. Per the germline V gene, CDR1 is SGHRS and CDR2 is YFSETQ. DNA for the CDR3: TGCGCCAGCAGCTTGGAGGTGGTTTCACGGGGAGATACGCAGTATTTT. Its translation: CASSLEVVSRGDTQYF.

This chain connects TRBV28 to TRBJ1-2; the match to TRBD1 covers 7 bases. V gave up 3 bases and J gave up 5 bases; unmatched junction bases: 9. This CDR3 is built from 15 residues. Germline V gives CDR1 MDHEN, CDR2 SYDVKM. The CDR3: CASSFPFAGGYGYTF. DNA for the CDR3: TGTGCCAGCAGTTTTCCCTTCGCAGGGGGTTATGGCTACACCTTC.

The chain recombines TRBV18 with TRBJ1-5; perhaps TRBD1 as D (6 bases). Trimming stripped 6 bases from V and 1 base from J, with 16 bases between. Germline V gives CDR1 KGHSH, CDR2 LQKENI. The CDR3 extends over 16 amino acids. CDR3 nucleotide sequence: TGTGCCAGCTCCCAGGGAAGGGGGGGAAGCAATCAGCCCCAGCATTTT. Translating gives CASSQGRGGSNQPQHF. Together with reference TRBV18 and TRBJ1-5, the CDR3 gives the full variable domain: NAGVMQNPRHLVRRRGQEARLRCSPMKGHSHVYWYRQLPEEGLKFMVYLQKENIIDESGMPKERFSAEFPKEGPSILRIQQVVRGDSAAYFCASSQGRGGSNQPQHFGDGTRLSIL.

The rearrangement joins TRBV6-6 to TRBJ1-2, with D unclear. V was pared by 5 bases and J by 8 bases, with 12 bases between. This CDR3 comprises 12 residues. Germline V CDR1 and CDR2: MNHNY, SVGAGI (reference sequence). CDR3 nucleotides: TGTGCCAGCAGTACCCCAGCGGGCGGCTACACCTTC. It codes for CASSTPAGGYTF.

V usage is TRBV19 and J usage is TRBJ1-5; 7 nucleotides line up with TRBD1. After removal of 7 bases from V and 0 bases from J, the junction contained 12 bases not matched to a gene. CDR1 is LNHDA, CDR2 SQIVND, per germline (reference sequence). CDR3 length equals 17 residues. The CDR3 sequence: CASTNRGTVYSNQPQHF. For the CDR3, the DNA is TGTGCCAGTACCAACCGGGGGACAGTTTATAGCAATCAGCCCCAGCATTTT.

This chain connects TRBV4-2 to TRBJ2-3; 7 bases are a match to TRBD2. The CDR3 loop spans 11 amino acids. Germline assignment: CDR1 LGHNA and CDR2 YNFKEQ. V was clipped by 8 bases and J by 13 bases; unmatched bases: 9. The CDR3 region has the DNA TGTGCCAGCGCCGCCGGGACTATCGAGTATTTT. Translating it yields CASAAGTIEYF.

The CDR3 region is CASRLGGSQPQHF. In DNA form, the CDR3 reads TGTGCCAGCCGACTGGGAGGGAGTCAGCCCCAGCATTTT. The V gene is TRBV27, the J gene TRBJ1-5; D remains ambiguous. Per the germline V gene, CDR1 is MNHEY and CDR2 is SMNVEV (reference sequence). V lost 8 bases to trimming and J lost 6 bases, with 14 bases between them. This CDR3 contains 13 residues.

The genes are TRBV7-9 and TRBJ2-7; D is undetermined. Germline V gives CDR1 SEHNR, CDR2 FQNEAQ (reference sequence). V lost 1 base to trimming and J lost 9 bases, with 16 bases between them. The CDR3 spans 14 residues. CDR3 region: CASSLVSQSLGQYF. Written as DNA, the CDR3 is TGTGCCAGCAGCTTAGTTTCGCAGTCCCTAGGGCAGTACTTC.

V is TRBV2 and J is TRBJ2-1, with 9 positions matching TRBD2. Looked up from germline, CDR1 is SNHLY and CDR2 is FYNNEI. V gave up 3 bases and J gave up 6 bases; unmatched junction bases: 6. The CDR3 consists of 15 residues. CDR3 amino acids: CASSEREGEFNEQFF. CDR3 nucleotides: TGTGCCAGCAGTGAGCGGGAGGGCGAATTCAATGAGCAGTTCTTC.

The V gene is TRBV15, the J gene TRBJ1-2; possibly TRBD1 for D (5 bases). The CDR3 runs to 12 residues. Trimming stripped 3 bases from V and 12 bases from J, with 14 bases between. Germline V gives CDR1 LNHNV, CDR2 YYDKDF (reference sequence). CDR3 loop: CATSSPLGANTF. The CDR3 DNA is TGTGCCACCAGCAGTCCCCTAGGGGCTAACACCTTC.

The chain combines TRBV9 with TRBJ2-2, with a weak D call TRBD1 (7 bases). V lost 2 bases and J 2 bases, leaving 13 bases between the germline ends. Germline V gene data show CDR1 as SGDLS and CDR2 as YYNGEE. CDR3 length: 16 amino acids. The CDR3 here is CASSVEGAPNTGELFF. CDR3 nucleotide sequence: TGTGCCAGCAGCGTGGAGGGGGCCCCTAACACCGGGGAGCTGTTTTTT.

V is TRBV19 and J is TRBJ2-1; 7 bases are a match to TRBD2. V dropped 7 bases and J dropped 0; count of bases not matched to a gene: 6. The germline V gene has CDR1 LNHDA and CDR2 SQIVND (reference sequence). The CDR3 is 15 residues long. The CDR3 DNA reads as TGTGCCAGTACCCTTGGGGGGGTCTCCTACAATGAGCAGTTCTTC. Protein: CASTLGGVSYNEQFF.

This chain connects TRBV11-3 to TRBJ2-1, with 10 bases fitting TRBD1. Germline V gene lookup returns CDR1 SGHNT and CDR2 YENEEA. The CDR3 consists of 16 residues. Germline trimming cut 2 bases from V and 3 bases from J; bases unmatched to any gene: 4. The CDR3 reads CASSLTDRGDYNEQFF. CDR3 coding DNA: TGTGCCAGCAGCTTAACGGACAGGGGGGACTACAATGAGCAGTTCTTC.

Only a few counts were recorded for this clone. This rearrangement joins TRBV30 to TRBJ1-1; tentative D call: TRBD1 (5 bases). The CDR3 covers 14 residues. Trimming took 0 bases from V and 3 from J, leaving 11 bases between them. Per germline, CDR1 GTSNPN and CDR2 SVGIG (reference sequence). CDR3 nucleotides: TGTGCCTGGAGTGTGACATGGGGCGACACTGAAGCTTTCTTT. As protein: CAWSVTWGDTEAFF.